This T cell receptor (beta chain) was retrieved from a study of OX40 agonist ivuxolimab in advanced cancers. With 6 bases clipped from V and 2 bases from J, the junction kept 9 bases outside the gene matches. Germline lookup yields CDR1 SGHVS and CDR2 FQNEAQ. The CDR3 loop spans 15 amino acids. This table comes from immunoSEQ multiplex PCR, and its TCRdb copy is limited to in-frame clones, with some not included. This sample has tens of thousands of clones, with more than 90% found just once. The TCR sequence derives from an adult with an advanced solid tumor such as melanoma, head and neck, liver or kidney cancer. This chain joins TRBV7-8 and TRBJ2-7, with 8 bases aligning to TRBD1. Material: CD4+ or CD8+ T cells sorted from blood, obtained in a trial of the OX40 agonist ivuxolimab. CDR3 nucleotides: TGTGCCAGCAGTCCCCGGACAGGGAATCCCTACGAGCAGTACTTC. It specifies CASSPRTGNPYEQYF.